This T cell receptor beta chain was obtained from a study of T cell responses to AZD1222 COVID-19 vaccine (dated by TCRdb to about 2021). Regarding the research as a whole: AZD1222 recipients given second doses at about 4 weeks or at about 12 weeks were pooled, since spike-specific TCR depth and breadth were not found to differ between the two schedules. Enrollment into the trials was organized by age into subgroups of 18-55, 56-69 and 70-plus years, and those subgroups contained roughly 140, 27 and 60 TCR-sequenced participants, respectively. TCR sequencing covered some 240 trial participants: 207 given two doses of AZD1222 and 26 given two doses of MenACWY control vaccine.

The CDR3 regions of human TCRbeta chains were analyzed by immunosequencing. Per the authors' processing: Repertoire TCRs were checked for matches against a reference library of SARS-CoV-2-specific TCRs that had been generated using the MIRA antigen-specificity platform. Breadth was defined as the fraction of unique TCRs that were SARS-CoV-2-associated. Depth was defined as the fraction of total T cells that were SARS-CoV-2-associated. Using the MIRA data, each spike-specific TCR was mapped to the spike region that the TCR reacts to and placed in a CD4 or CD8 class. Log10-transformed breadth and depth values were compared by one-way ANOVA with Sidak's multiple comparisons tests. The immuneACCESS repertoire file appears here via TCRdb, limited to in-frame rearrangements. These files lack a portion of the clones; in checked studies, under half of the deficit traces to unresolved V genes, and the cause of the others is not known. Clone size and V and J calls were adopted from that table, with D and trimming inferred from the DNA. Counted in this sample were about 160,000 clones; almost 90% of them appeared once. Around 5.2% of the sample goes to the ten largest clones.

This clone was detected a few times. It has no known antigen specificity. The record has no base qualities; no much larger clone is one base away. The time point label, read with the paper, signifies: baseline before first vaccination. Samples from vaccinated people were obtained from the UK trials COV001 and COV002, which included a single-blind randomized controlled phase 2/3 trial of AZD1222 (ChAdOx1 nCoV-19) in healthy adults. Trial participant PBMC samples were collected at day 0 and day 28 after the second dose for TCRbeta chain sequencing. On the study overall, not on this receptor specifically: Only five to seven AZD1222 recipients were SARS-CoV-2 seropositive at baseline, limiting conclusions about previously exposed vaccinees. Nearly half of unique spike-specific TCRs reportedly recognized epitopes outside regions mutated in the B.1.351 and B.1.1.7 variants. After two AZD1222 doses, spike-specific TCR breadth and depth were significantly higher than at day 0 and than in MenACWY recipients. Because no day 14 peak-response samples were available, the repertoires could be characterized only after the peak T cell response. Participants were mostly white British, with more females than males. The authors suggested clonal diversity may have been underestimated. The 56-69-year group was small, and its depth increase did not reach significance, likely because of low power. CD4 TCRs associated with the vaccine covered the entire spike protein, and the dominant responses were in regions 160-218 and 743-854.

Looking up the germline V gene (reference sequence) yields CDR1 GTSNPN and CDR2 SVGIG. The CDR3 sequence holds 14 residues, the cysteine and phenylalanine included. Here the CDR3 DNA is all that survives: 42 bases in frame from base 1. Trimming removed 1 base from V and 0 bases from J, leaving 10 bases between the germline ends. The clonotype originates from an adult in good health. The sequencing here drew on peripheral blood, taken on day 0 of AZD1222 vaccination. The rearranged chain carries TRBV30 and TRBJ2-7; the D gene is perhaps TRBD2, from 5 matching bases. CDR3 region: CAWSDGGSSYEQYF. The DNA is as follows: TGTGCCTGGAGTGATGGTGGGAGCTCCTACGAGCAGTACTTC. Reference TRBV30 and TRBJ2-7 proteins supply the regions before and after the CDR3; the full variable domain is: SQTIHQWPATLVQPVGSPLSLECTVEGTSNPNLYWYRQAAGRGLQLLFYSVGIGQISSEVPQNLSASRPQDRQFILSSKKLLLSDSGFYLCAWSDGGSSYEQYFGPGTRLTVT.